The sequence of this T cell receptor beta chain was determined in a study of shared clonotypes between healthy human individuals. Regarding the study as a whole: Generation probabilities were higher for clonotypes shared across all four sorted-subset donors than for unshared ones.

V shed 5 bases and J shed 5 bases, with 19 bases lying between them. Germline-derived CDR1 and CDR2 are SEHNR and FQNEAQ (reference sequence). The CDR3 extends over 15 amino acids. It was CD45RO-negative cells, positively selected for CCR7, that made up naive CD8 cells, with terminally differentiated effector memory CD45RA+ cells excluded. About this clone itself: The antigen is not known.

Method: immunoSEQ multiplex PCR; TCRdb's copy keeps in-frame clones and lacks some. The repertoire includes roughly 2,000,000 clones, about 95% of them detected once, and roughly 1.2% sits in the top ten. Source material: naive CD8+ T cells sorted from blood. The chain has TRBV7-9 and TRBJ2-7; tentative D call: TRBD1 (6 bases). The receptor was isolated from a man aged 18 to 29 in good health. CDR3 sequence: CASSLSGAALDEQYF. The CDR3 DNA reads as TGTGCCAGCAGCCTTTCAGGGGCTGCTCTGGACGAGCAGTACTTC.